This TCR beta chain was observed in a study of T-cell reconstitution after alpha-beta-depleted transplantation in children. For TCRbeta, the library was prepared with unique molecular identifiers. In TCRdb, the PCR reads were re-called with MiXCR into one record per CDR3 protein. The repertoire holds a few hundred thousand distinct CDR3 sequences, with 10% to 15% as singletons. A few counts support this clonotype. A much larger clone differs from this one at a single base, so this may be a read error. The material was PBMCs, mostly from graft donor cells, obtained 360 days after TCRalphabeta/CD19-depleted stem cell transplant. The sequence was collected from a male patient aged 5 to 17 who had a stem cell transplant for acute myeloid leukemia, so the T cells may come from the graft donor.

DNA for the CDR3: TGCAGCGTGCGGGGCACACATACGCAGTATTTT. Translation: CSVRGTHTQYF. The V call is TRBV29-1, the J call TRBJ2-3; tentatively, D is TRBD2 (6 bases). CDR1 is SQVTM, CDR2 ANQGSEA, per germline. CDR3 length equals 11 residues.